These 2 T cell receptor beta chains came from one sample sequenced in a study of T cells and Merkel cell carcinoma outcomes. Data came from immunoSEQ multiplex PCR; TCRdb stores just in-frame clones and leaves some out. The sample consists of under 1,200 clones, 85% to 90% of them appearing once. Material for sequencing was tumor tissue from Merkel cell carcinoma. The source is a human donor with Merkel cell carcinoma.

The V gene is TRBV9, the J gene TRBJ1-1; 7 bases line up with TRBD1. The trim removed 0 bases at V and 5 bases at J, leaving 7 bases unmatched. This CDR3 is 15 amino acids long. The V gene's germline CDR1 is SGDLS and CDR2 YYNGEE. This CDR3 reads CASSVGAGGMTEAFF. CDR3 nucleotides: TGTGCCAGCAGCGTAGGGGCAGGGGGTATGACTGAAGCTTTCTTT.

V is TRBV13 and J is TRBJ2-4, with unresolved D. CDR1 and CDR2 (germline): PRHDT, FYEKMQ (reference sequence). The CDR3 length is 13 residues. The V gene lost 8 bases and the J gene lost 8 bases, with 16 bases spanning the gap. CDR3 protein: CASSLPGEDIQYF. For the CDR3, the DNA is TGTGCCAGCTCCCTACCTGGCGAGGACATTCAGTACTTC.